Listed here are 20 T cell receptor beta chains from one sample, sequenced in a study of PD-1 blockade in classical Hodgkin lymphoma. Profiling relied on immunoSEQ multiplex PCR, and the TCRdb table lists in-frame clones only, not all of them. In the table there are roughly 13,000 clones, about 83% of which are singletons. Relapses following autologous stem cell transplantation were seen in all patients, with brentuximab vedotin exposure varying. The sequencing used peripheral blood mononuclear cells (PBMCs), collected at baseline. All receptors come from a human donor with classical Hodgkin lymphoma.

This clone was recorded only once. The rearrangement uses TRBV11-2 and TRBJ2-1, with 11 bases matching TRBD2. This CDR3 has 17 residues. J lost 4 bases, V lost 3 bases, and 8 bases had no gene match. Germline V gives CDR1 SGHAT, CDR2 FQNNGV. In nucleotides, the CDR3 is TGTGCCAGCAGCTTCTCAGGGGCTAGCGGGGGGTACAATGAGCAGTTCTTC. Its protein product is CASSFSGASGGYNEQFF.

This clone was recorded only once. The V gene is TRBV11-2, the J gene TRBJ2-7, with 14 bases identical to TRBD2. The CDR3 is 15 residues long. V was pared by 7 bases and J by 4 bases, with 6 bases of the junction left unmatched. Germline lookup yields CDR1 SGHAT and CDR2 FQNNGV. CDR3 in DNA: TGTGCCAGCACCACCGGGACTAGCGGGAGATACGAGCAGTACTTC. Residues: CASTTGTSGRYEQYF. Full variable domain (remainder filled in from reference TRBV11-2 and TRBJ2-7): EAGVAQSPRYKIIEKRQSVAFWCNPISGHATLYWYQQILGQGPKLLIQFQNNGVVDDSQLPKDRFSAERLKGVDSTLKIQPAKLEDSAVYLCASTTGTSGRYEQYFGPGTRLTVT.

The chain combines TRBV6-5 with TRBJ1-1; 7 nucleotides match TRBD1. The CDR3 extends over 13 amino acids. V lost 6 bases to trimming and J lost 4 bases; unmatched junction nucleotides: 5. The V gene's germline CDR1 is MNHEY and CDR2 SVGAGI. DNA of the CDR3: TGTGCCAGCAGCCAGACAGGGCCCACTGAAGCTTTCTTT. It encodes CASSQTGPTEAFF.

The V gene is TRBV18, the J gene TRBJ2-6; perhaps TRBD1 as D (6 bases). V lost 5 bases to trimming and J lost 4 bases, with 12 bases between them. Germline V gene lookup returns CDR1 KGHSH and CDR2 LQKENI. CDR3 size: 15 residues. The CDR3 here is CASSTGYSGANVLTF. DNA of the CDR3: TGTGCCAGCTCAACAGGGTACTCCGGGGCCAACGTCCTGACTTTC. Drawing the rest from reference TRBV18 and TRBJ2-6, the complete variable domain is NAGVMQNPRHLVRRRGQEARLRCSPMKGHSHVYWYRQLPEEGLKFMVYLQKENIIDESGMPKERFSAEFPKEGPSILRIQQVVRGDSAAYFCASSTGYSGANVLTFGAGSRLTVL.

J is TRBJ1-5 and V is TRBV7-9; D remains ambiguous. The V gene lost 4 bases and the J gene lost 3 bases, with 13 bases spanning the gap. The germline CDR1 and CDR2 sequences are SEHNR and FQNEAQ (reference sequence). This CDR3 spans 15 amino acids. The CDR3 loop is CASSSHTGPNQPQHF. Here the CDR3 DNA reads TGTGCCAGCAGCTCTCACACGGGCCCCAATCAGCCCCAGCATTTT.

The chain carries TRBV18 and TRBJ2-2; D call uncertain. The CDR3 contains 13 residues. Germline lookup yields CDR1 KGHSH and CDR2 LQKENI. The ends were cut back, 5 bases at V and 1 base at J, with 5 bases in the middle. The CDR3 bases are TGTGCCAGCTCAAACAGGAACACCGGGGAGCTGTTTTTT. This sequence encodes CASSNRNTGELFF.

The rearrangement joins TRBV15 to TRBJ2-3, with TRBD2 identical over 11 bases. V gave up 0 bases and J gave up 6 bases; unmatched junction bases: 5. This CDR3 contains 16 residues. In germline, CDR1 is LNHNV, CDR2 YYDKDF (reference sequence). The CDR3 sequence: CATSRDRTSGPDTQYF. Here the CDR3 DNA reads TGTGCCACCAGCAGAGATCGGACTAGCGGGCCTGATACGCAGTATTTT.

The CDR3 protein is CASSLRGRSFF. CDR3 sequence (DNA): TGTGCCAGCAGCTTGCGCGGGAGGTCTTTCTTT. The rearrangement joins TRBV5-8 to TRBJ1-1, with no clear D. Trimming left V 1 base short and J 12 bases short, with 10 bases between. Looked up from germline, CDR1 is SGHTS and CDR2 is YDEGEE. The length of the CDR3 is 11 residues.

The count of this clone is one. CDR3 DNA: TGTGCCAGCAGGCCCGGCGTCTCCTACGAGCAGTACTTC. As protein: CASRPGVSYEQYF. The chain recombines TRBV28 with TRBJ2-7; no clear D gene. Per the germline V gene, CDR1 is MDHEN and CDR2 is SYDVKM. The CDR3 runs to 13 residues. Deletions cut 6 bases from V and 0 bases from J, with 9 bases between.

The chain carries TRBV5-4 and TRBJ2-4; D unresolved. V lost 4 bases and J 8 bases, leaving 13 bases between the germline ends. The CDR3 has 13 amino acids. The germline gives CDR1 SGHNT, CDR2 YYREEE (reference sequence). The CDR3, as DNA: TGTGCCAGCAGCACGGCCTATTCGGACATTCAGTACTTC. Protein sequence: CASSTAYSDIQYF.

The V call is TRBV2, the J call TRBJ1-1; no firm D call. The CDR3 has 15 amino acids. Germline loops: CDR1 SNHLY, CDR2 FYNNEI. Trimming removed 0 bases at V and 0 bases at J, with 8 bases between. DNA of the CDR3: TGTGCCAGCAGTGAAGCTAGGACCATGAACACTGAAGCTTTCTTT. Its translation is CASSEARTMNTEAFF.

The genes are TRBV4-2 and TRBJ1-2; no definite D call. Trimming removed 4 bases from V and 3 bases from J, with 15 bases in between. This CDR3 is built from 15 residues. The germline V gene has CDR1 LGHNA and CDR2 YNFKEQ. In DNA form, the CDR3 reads TGTGCCAGCAGCCCCCGCCTGGTTTCCGACTATGGCTACACCTTC. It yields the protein CASSPRLVSDYGYTF.

The DNA for the CDR3 is TGTGCCAGCAGCCCCCGCAAACCGGGACAAACATCGGTTGGCTACACCTTC. It encodes CASSPRKPGQTSVGYTF. J is TRBJ1-2 and V is TRBV7-8, with a weak D call TRBD1 (6 bases). V lost 5 bases and J lost 7, with 26 bases in between. The CDR3 is made up of 17 amino acids. Germline-derived CDR1 and CDR2 are SGHVS and FQNEAQ.

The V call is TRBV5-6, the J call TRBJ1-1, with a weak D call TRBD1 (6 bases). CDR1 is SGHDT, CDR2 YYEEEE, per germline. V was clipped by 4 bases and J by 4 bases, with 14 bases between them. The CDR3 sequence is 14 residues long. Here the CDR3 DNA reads TGTGCCAGCAGCGGGGGCTACGGCGGCACTGAAGCTTTCTTT. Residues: CASSGGYGGTEAFF.

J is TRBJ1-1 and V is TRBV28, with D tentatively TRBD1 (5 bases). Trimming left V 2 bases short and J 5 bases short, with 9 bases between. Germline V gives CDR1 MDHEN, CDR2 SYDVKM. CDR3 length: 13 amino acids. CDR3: CASSLGARTEAFF. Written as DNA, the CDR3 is TGTGCCAGCAGTTTAGGGGCGCGTACTGAAGCTTTCTTT.

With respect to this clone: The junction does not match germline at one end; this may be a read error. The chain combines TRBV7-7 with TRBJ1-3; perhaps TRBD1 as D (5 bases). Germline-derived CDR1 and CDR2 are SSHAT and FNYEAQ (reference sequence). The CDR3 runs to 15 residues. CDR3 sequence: CASSPDSYSGNTIYF. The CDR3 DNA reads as TGTGCTAGCAGCCCAGACAGTTACTCTGGAAACACCATATATTTT.

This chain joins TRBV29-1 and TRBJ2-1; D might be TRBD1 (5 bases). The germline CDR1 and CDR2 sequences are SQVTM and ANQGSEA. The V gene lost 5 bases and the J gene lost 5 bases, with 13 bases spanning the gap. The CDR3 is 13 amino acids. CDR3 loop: CSVLGDLDNEQFF. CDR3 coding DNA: TGCAGCGTTTTAGGGGATCTGGACAATGAGCAGTTCTTC.

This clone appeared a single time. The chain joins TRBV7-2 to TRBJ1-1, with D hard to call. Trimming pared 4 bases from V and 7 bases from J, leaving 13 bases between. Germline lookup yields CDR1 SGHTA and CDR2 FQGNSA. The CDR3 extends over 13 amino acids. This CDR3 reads CASSSVVSVEAFF. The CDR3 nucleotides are TGTGCCAGCAGCTCCGTAGTATCTGTTGAAGCTTTCTTT.

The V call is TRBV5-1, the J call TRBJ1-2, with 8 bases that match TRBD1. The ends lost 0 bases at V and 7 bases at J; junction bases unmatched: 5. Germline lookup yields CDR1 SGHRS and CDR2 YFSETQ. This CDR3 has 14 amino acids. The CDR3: CASSLVWTGIGYTF. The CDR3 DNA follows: TGCGCCAGCAGCTTGGTTTGGACAGGGATTGGCTACACCTTC.

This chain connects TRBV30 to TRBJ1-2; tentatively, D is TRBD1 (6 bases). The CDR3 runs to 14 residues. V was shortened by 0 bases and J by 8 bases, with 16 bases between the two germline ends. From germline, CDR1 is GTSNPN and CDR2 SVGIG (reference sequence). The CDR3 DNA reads TGTGCCTGGAGTGTACCGGGGGCGATAGGAGGCTACACCTTC. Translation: CAWSVPGAIGGYTF.